These 15 T cell receptor beta chains came from one sample sequenced in a study of CD8 T cells in ankylosing spondylitis. The study's findings and limits: Typical of ankylosing spondylitis blood, it appeared, was a TCR beta motif of fewer than ten highly homologous variants.

No cognate antigen is known for these TCRs. TCRdb re-called the 5' RACE reads through MiXCR, storing one row per CDR3 protein. Found here are some 840,000 distinct CDR3 sequences, 12% of them singletons; the top ten hold about 0.5%. The sequenced material came from blood, either unsorted or a sorted T cell fraction (not recorded which). The receptors here all came from a male donor with ankylosing spondylitis.

Concerning this clonotype: At one end the junction does not follow the germline gene, possibly because of a read error. The chain carries TRBV6-5 and TRBJ2-4; tentative D call: TRBD2 (6 bases). CDR3 size: 16 residues. Germline CDR1 is MNHEY and CDR2 is SVGAGI. The CDR3 region has the DNA TGTGCCAGCAGTTACTCAGCTCTCACTACCCCGGGACTCAAGCACTTC. It is translated as CASSYSALTTPGLKHF.

This clonotype was observed at least ten times. The rearrangement uses TRBV5-1 and TRBJ2-1; D might be TRBD1 (5 bases). V was trimmed by 0 bases and J by 9 bases, leaving 10 bases between them. CDR3 length: 13 residues. Germline V gene sequence: CDR1 SGHRS, CDR2 YFSETQ. The CDR3 coding sequence is TGCGCCAGCAGCTTGGAAGGGGCTGGTGAGCAGTTCTTC. Its translation is CASSLEGAGEQFF.

The rearrangement uses TRBV10-3 and TRBJ1-3; D ambiguous. Trimming pared 6 bases from V and 7 bases from J, leaving 13 bases between. Germline CDR1 and CDR2: ENHRY and SYGVKD. This CDR3 is 13 amino acids long. The CDR3 loop reads CAISPEVGNTIYF. The CDR3 DNA sequence: TGTGCCATCAGCCCGGAGGTAGGGAACACCATATATTTT.

V usage is TRBV10-3 and J usage is TRBJ2-7, with 9 bases identical to TRBD1. This CDR3 is 16 amino acids long. V shed 2 bases, J shed 0 bases, and the junction held 5 bases outside the gene matches. Per germline, CDR1 ENHRY and CDR2 SYGVKD. Written as DNA, the CDR3 is TGTGCCATCAGTGAGCGGGGGGACAGGGACTCCTACGAGCAGTACTTC. It encodes CAISERGDRDSYEQYF.

A few counts support this clonotype. The chain carries TRBV27 and TRBJ2-6, with 12 bases that match TRBD2. Germline V gives CDR1 MNHEY, CDR2 SMNVEV (reference sequence). There are 19 residues in the CDR3. V was pared by 5 bases and J by 0 bases, with 8 bases of the junction left unmatched. The CDR3: CASSPLGLAGSSGANVLTF. CDR3 DNA sequence: TGTGCCAGCAGTCCCCTGGGACTAGCGGGTTCCTCTGGGGCCAACGTCCTGACTTTC.

V usage is TRBV6-1 and J usage is TRBJ2-2; TRBD1 agrees at 7 bases. The CDR3 runs 15 residues. The trim removed 7 bases at V and 1 base at J, leaving 6 bases unmatched. CDR1 is MNHNS and CDR2 is SASEGT in the germline V gene. The CDR3 nucleotides are TGTGCCAGCATTCCAGGGACAGTGAACACCGGGGAGCTGTTTTTT. Amino acid sequence: CASIPGTVNTGELFF.

Comment on this clonotype: The conserved phenylalanine or tryptophan is not found at the CDR3 terminus, so this likely reflects a read error. The chain carries TRBV7-2 and TRBJ2-3, with 14 bases fitting TRBD2. The CDR3 length is 16 residues. The trim removed 1 base at V and 5 bases at J, leaving 2 bases unmatched. The germline gives CDR1 SGHTA, CDR2 FQGNSA. CDR3 nucleotides: TGTGCCAGCAGCTTAGGACTAGCGGGGGGGCTAGATACGCAGTATTTA. Protein product: CASSLGLAGGLDTQYL.

This clonotype was seen more than once but under ten times. V is TRBV6-5 and J is TRBJ2-5, with D unresolved. This CDR3 is 14 amino acids long. Trimming pared 0 bases from V and 7 bases from J, leaving 12 bases between. CDR1 is MNHEY and CDR2 is SVGAGI in the germline V gene. The CDR3 region is CASSYSGPSGTQYF. CDR3 sequence (DNA): TGTGCCAGCAGTTACTCAGGCCCCTCGGGGACCCAGTACTTC.

The rearrangement joins TRBV6-2 or TRBV6-3 to TRBJ2-3; TRBD2 matches at 7 bases. The germline CDR1 and CDR2 sequences are MNHEY and SVGEGT. The J segment lost 3 bases and the V segment lost 10 bases, leaving 10 bases of the junction unmatched. This CDR3 comprises 14 residues. The chain's CDR3 is CATAGAGVTDTQYF. In DNA, the CDR3 is TGTGCCACCGCCGGGGCGGGGGTTACAGATACGCAGTATTTT.

The chain joins TRBV7-9 to TRBJ2-3, with 7 nucleotides matching TRBD1. CDR1 and CDR2 from the germline V gene are SEHNR and FQNEAQ (reference sequence). The CDR3 is made up of 16 amino acids. Trimming cost V 5 bases and J 3 bases; bases outside gene matches: 11. CDR3 amino acids: CASSHMTGSWTDTQYF. Written as DNA, the CDR3 is TGTGCCAGCAGCCATATGACAGGGAGTTGGACAGATACGCAGTATTTT.

This clonotype has more than one count but fewer than ten. The rearrangement joins TRBV3-1 to TRBJ1-1; TRBD1 matches 9 bases. Looked up from germline, CDR1 is LGHDT and CDR2 is YNNKEL (reference sequence). This CDR3 region has 14 residues. V trimming: 4 bases; J trimming: 7 bases; junction bases outside the gene matches: 7. The CDR3 is CASSLGQGIGEAFF. DNA for the CDR3: TGTGCCAGCAGCCTCGGACAGGGGATTGGTGAAGCTTTCTTT.

This clonotype occurred a few times. V gene TRBV7-9 combines with J gene TRBJ1-4, with D perhaps matching TRBD1 (6 bases). CDR1 and CDR2 from the germline V gene are SEHNR and FQNEAQ (reference sequence). The V end was cut by 5 bases, the J end by 8 bases, with 18 bases between. This CDR3 spans 15 amino acids. CDR3 sequence (DNA): TGTGCCAGCAGCGTAGGGGGACCTCCAAGGGAAAAACTGTTTTTT. It is translated as CASSVGGPPREKLFF.

The V gene is TRBV28, the J gene TRBJ2-5; perhaps D is TRBD1 or TRBD2 (5 bases each). CDR1 MDHEN and CDR2 SYDVKM come from the germline V gene. The germline V and J ends were trimmed by 2 bases and 4 bases, with 14 bases remaining between them. The length of the CDR3 is 15 residues. The CDR3 region has the DNA TGTGCCAGCAGTTTAATAGGGAGAAGGGGAGAGACCCAGTACTTC. Protein product: CASSLIGRRGETQYF. Full variable domain (remainder filled in from reference TRBV28 and TRBJ2-5): DVKVTQSSRYLVKRTGEKVFLECVQDMDHENMFWYRQDPGLGLRLIYFSYDVKMKEKGDIPEGYSVSREKKERFSLILESASTNQTSMYLCASSLIGRRGETQYFGPGTRLLVL.

This clonotype was found a few times. The chain employs TRBV3-1 and TRBJ1-5; tentatively, D is TRBD1 (5 bases). The germline gives CDR1 LGHDT, CDR2 YNNKEL (reference sequence). The V and J ends lost 2 bases and 4 bases respectively, with 12 bases between them. The CDR3 totals 15 residues. CDR3 in amino acids: CASSQTGLINQPQHF. CDR3 bases: TGTGCCAGCAGCCAAACGGGACTCATTAATCAGCCCCAGCATTTT.

This clonotype was counted a few times. The chain is built from TRBV20-1 and TRBJ1-2, with a weak D call TRBD1 (6 bases). V lost 8 bases and J 3 bases, leaving 13 bases between the germline ends. CDR1 is DFQATT and CDR2 is SNEGSKA in the germline V gene (reference sequence). The CDR3 loop spans 12 amino acids. Written as DNA, the CDR3 is TGCAGTTTTGTGGGGGGCCACTATGGCTACACCTTC. Amino acid sequence: CSFVGGHYGYTF.